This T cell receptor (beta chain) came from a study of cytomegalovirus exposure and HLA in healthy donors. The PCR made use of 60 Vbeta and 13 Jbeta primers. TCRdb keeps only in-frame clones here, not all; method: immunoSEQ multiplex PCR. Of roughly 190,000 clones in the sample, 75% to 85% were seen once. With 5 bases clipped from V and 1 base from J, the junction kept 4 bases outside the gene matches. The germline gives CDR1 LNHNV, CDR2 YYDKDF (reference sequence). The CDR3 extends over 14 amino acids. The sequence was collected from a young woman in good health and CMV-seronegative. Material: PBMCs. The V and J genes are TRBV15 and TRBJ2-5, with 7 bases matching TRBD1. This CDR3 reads CATSEQGTQETQYF. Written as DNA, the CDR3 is TGTGCCACCAGCGAACAGGGGACCCAAGAGACCCAGTACTTC.